Listed here are 8 T cell receptor beta chains from one sample, sequenced in a study of blood T cell repertoires in COVID-19. Some clones are missing from TCRdb's copy, which holds only in-frame ones; the method was immunoSEQ multiplex PCR. Of about 88,000 clones in the sample, about 84% are singletons; the top ten hold about 14%. The specimen was peripheral blood. Source of these receptors: a woman in her 70s with acute or convalescent COVID-19.

This clone was counted between two and nine times. The V and J genes are TRBV6-2 or TRBV6-3 and TRBJ1-6; TRBD1 agrees at 9 bases. Germline-derived CDR1 and CDR2 are MNHEY and SVGEGT. There are 17 residues in the CDR3. V trimming: 6 bases; J trimming: 7 bases; junction bases outside the gene matches: 13. The CDR3 DNA sequence: TGTGCCAGCAGCCAAGACCGCTGGGACAGGGCGAATTCACCCCTCCACTTT. It is translated as CASSQDRWDRANSPLHF.

The chain employs TRBV6-5 and TRBJ1-1; perhaps TRBD1 as D (5 bases). This CDR3 is 14 amino acids long. Between the trimmed V and J ends, which lost 6 bases and 2 bases, there was a span of 13 bases. CDR1 and CDR2 (germline): MNHEY, SVGAGI. Here the CDR3 reads CASRGWGENTEAFF. CDR3 coding DNA: TGTGCCAGCAGGGGATGGGGGGAAAACACTGAAGCTTTCTTT.

The J gene is TRBJ1-3, the V gene TRBV5-4; D is perhaps TRBD1 (5 bases). The CDR3 length is 14 residues. CDR1 SGHNT and CDR2 YYREEE come from the germline V gene (reference sequence). Trimming took 5 bases from V and 2 from J, leaving 11 bases between them. CDR3 sequence: CASRPAGAGNTIYF. Written as DNA, the CDR3 is TGTGCCAGCAGGCCAGCGGGGGCTGGAAACACCATATATTTT.

As DNA, the CDR3 is TGCGCCAGCAGCCAGCAGCCGCGCTTACCGGGACAGGGGTCTAATTCACCCCTCCACTTT. It codes for CASSQQPRLPGQGSNSPLHF. The chain joins TRBV4-1 to TRBJ1-6, with 10 bases fitting TRBD1. The germline V gene has CDR1 MGHRA and CDR2 YSYEKL. Trimming at V came to 3 bases and at J to 6 bases, leaving 17 bases not matched to a gene. The CDR3 length is 20 residues.

The gene calls are TRBV11-1 and TRBJ2-5; maybe TRBD2 (5 bases). Germline assignment: CDR1 SGHAT and CDR2 FQDESV (reference sequence). This CDR3 is 15 amino acids long. V was pared by 5 bases and J by 3 bases, with 16 bases between. The CDR3 DNA reads as TGTGCCAGCAGCCGGCGGGCTAGCCGGGAAGAGACCCAGTACTTC. Its protein product is CASSRRASREETQYF.

The chain has TRBV6-6 and TRBJ1-5; TRBD1 aligns across 11 bases. The CDR3 extends over 17 amino acids. Germline CDR1 reads MNHNY; CDR2 reads SVGAGI (reference sequence). With V trimmed by 5 bases and J by 2 bases, 8 bases remained unmatched. The CDR3 reads CASSPSGQGVGNQPQHF. CDR3 coding DNA: TGTGCCAGCAGTCCCTCGGGACAGGGGGTAGGCAATCAGCCCCAGCATTTT.

The chain uses TRBV11-3 and TRBJ2-7; 9 nucleotides align to TRBD2. V dropped 5 bases and J dropped 6; count of bases not matched to a gene: 17. CDR3 length equals 17 residues. Germline V CDR1 and CDR2: SGHNT, YENEEA. The CDR3 bases are TGTGCCAGCAGCCCTAGGAGGGGAGCGGGAGGATTCTCCGAGCAGTACGTC. It encodes CASSPRRGAGGFSEQYV.

The genes are TRBV11-2 and TRBJ1-1, with D possibly being TRBD1 (5 bases). The V gene lost 8 bases and the J gene lost 1 base, with 17 bases spanning the gap. From germline, CDR1 is SGHAT and CDR2 FQNNGV. The length of the CDR3 is 15 residues. The CDR3 spells CASQVGGRTNTEAFF. The DNA for the CDR3 is TGTGCCAGCCAAGTGGGGGGTAGGACGAACACTGAAGCTTTCTTT. The complete variable domain, with remaining parts taken from reference TRBV11-2 and TRBJ1-1, reads EAGVAQSPRYKIIEKRQSVAFWCNPISGHATLYWYQQILGQGPKLLIQFQNNGVVDDSQLPKDRFSAERLKGVDSTLKIQPAKLEDSAVYLCASQVGGRTNTEAFFGQGTRLTVV.